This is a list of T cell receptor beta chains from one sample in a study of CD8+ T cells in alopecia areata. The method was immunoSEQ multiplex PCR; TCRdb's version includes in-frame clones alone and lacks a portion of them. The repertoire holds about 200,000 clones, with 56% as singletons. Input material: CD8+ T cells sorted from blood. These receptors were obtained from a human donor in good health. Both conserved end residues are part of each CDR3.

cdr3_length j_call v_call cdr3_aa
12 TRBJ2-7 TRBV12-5 CASGLRPAEQYF
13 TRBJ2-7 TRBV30 CAWSSGYSYEQYF
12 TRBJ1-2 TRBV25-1 CASSEGTWGYTF
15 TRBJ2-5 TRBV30 CAWSGTSGSQETQYF
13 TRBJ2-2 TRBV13 CASSLGSTGELFF
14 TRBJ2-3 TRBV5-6 CASSLESGLREQYF
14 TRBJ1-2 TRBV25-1 CASSQWDRVHGYTF
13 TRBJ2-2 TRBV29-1 CSVARGNTGELFF
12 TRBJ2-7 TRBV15 CATSGQGAEQYF
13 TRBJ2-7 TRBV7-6 CASSTGLPYEQYF
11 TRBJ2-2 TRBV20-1 CSVNPTGELFF